This section outlines one T cell receptor (beta chain) sequence together with its context. Trimming removed 3 bases from V and 6 bases from J, with 11 bases in between. CDR1 is LGHNT and CDR2 is FRNRAP in the germline V gene. The CDR3 runs 13 residues. The sample comes from a study of technical replicates of blood from a handful of donors. Profiled with immunoSEQ multiplex PCR; TCRdb holds only in-frame clones, not every one. This sample yields over 80,000 clones, of which approximately 96% are seen a single time; approximately 0.33% belongs to the top ten. The V and J genes are TRBV12-5 and TRBJ1-1; TRBD1 is a possible D gene (5 bases). This receptor was obtained from a human donor in good health. Sequencing used T cells isolated from PBMCs. The CDR3 DNA sequence: TGTGCTAGTGGTTTAGGGGATACGTCTGAAGCTTTCTTT. Its protein product is CASGLGDTSEAFF.